These T cell receptor beta chains were read from a single sample in a study of T cell responses to AZD1222 COVID-19 vaccine. The data were produced by immunoSEQ multiplex PCR, yet TCRdb's version contains in-frame clones alone and is incomplete. The table shows 57,000 or so clones, with over 60% occurring only once. Source: peripheral blood, taken on day 0 of AZD1222 vaccination. The receptors derive from an adult in good health. Both conserved end residues are part of each CDR3. The D gene is left open where the match is weak.

j_gene: TRBJ1-1
d_gene: NA
v_gene: TRBV19
CDR3nt: TGTGCCAGTAGTGTACTCGGGACGGCGAACACTGAAGCTTTCTTT
CDR3aa: CASSVLGTANTEAFF

j_gene: TRBJ1-2
d_gene: NA
v_gene: TRBV27
CDR3nt: TGTGCCAGCAGTTTACGTCAGGGGAACTATGGCTACACCTTC
CDR3aa: CASSLRQGNYGYTF

j_gene: TRBJ1-2
d_gene: NA
v_gene: TRBV4-1
CDR3nt: TGCGCCAGCAGCCAGGGAGTGGGACCGAAGAACTATGGCTACACCTTC
CDR3aa: CASSQGVGPKNYGYTF

j_gene: TRBJ2-1
d_gene: TRBD2
v_gene: TRBV11-3
CDR3nt: TGTGCCAGCAGCTCGGGACTAGCGGAAAGGCAGTTCTTC
CDR3aa: CASSSGLAERQFF

j_gene: TRBJ1-3
d_gene: NA
v_gene: TRBV3-1/TRBV3-2
CDR3nt: TGTGCCAGCAGCCCCTTCCGTGGAAACACCATATATTTT
CDR3aa: CASSPFRGNTIYF

j_gene: TRBJ2-7
d_gene: TRBD2
v_gene: TRBV9
CDR3nt: TGTGCCAGCAGCGTAGGCCTACAAGGGGAGGGGCGCCTCTACGAGCAGTACTTC
CDR3aa: CASSVGLQGEGRLYEQYF

j_gene: TRBJ2-1
d_gene: NA
v_gene: TRBV19
CDR3nt: TGTGCCAGTAGTGGTCGCGCGGCAGGCTCCTACAATGAGCAGTTCTTC
CDR3aa: CASSGRAAGSYNEQFF

j_gene: TRBJ2-1
d_gene: NA
v_gene: TRBV3-1/TRBV3-2
CDR3nt: TGTGCCAGCAGCTTCCAATTCGGGCGTGAGCAGTTCTTC
CDR3aa: CASSFQFGREQFF

j_gene: TRBJ1-2
d_gene: NA
v_gene: TRBV12-3/TRBV12-4
CDR3nt: TGTGCCAGTTGGACCGACAACTATGGCTACACCTTC
CDR3aa: CASWTDNYGYTF

j_gene: TRBJ2-3
d_gene: TRBD2
v_gene: TRBV19
CDR3nt: TGTGCCAGTAGTACCAGCGGGGCCATCACAGATACGCAGTATTTT
CDR3aa: CASSTSGAITDTQYF

j_gene: TRBJ1-2
d_gene: NA
v_gene: TRBV7-9
CDR3nt: TGTGCCAGCGGCGACGAACAGAGTTTTAACTATGGCTACACCTTC
CDR3aa: CASGDEQSFNYGYTF

j_gene: TRBJ2-6
d_gene: NA
v_gene: TRBV4-3
CDR3nt: TGCGCCAGCAGCCAAGATCGAAGGGATGGGGCCAACGTCCTGACTTTC
CDR3aa: CASSQDRRDGANVLTF

j_gene: TRBJ2-2
d_gene: TRBD2
v_gene: TRBV4-3
CDR3nt: TGCGCCAGCAGCCAAGCACTAGCGAAGGCCACCGGGGAGCTGTTTTTT
CDR3aa: CASSQALAKATGELFF

j_gene: TRBJ2-1
d_gene: NA
v_gene: TRBV6-5
CDR3nt: TGTGCCAGCACCCAAGACCATCTAGCTTACAATGAGCAGTTCTTC
CDR3aa: CASTQDHLAYNEQFF